The clone carrying this TCR beta chain was found many times. This sample was taken from a study of regulatory T cells in long-lasting Graves disease. Construction of TCR beta libraries relied on iRepertoire HTBI primers and on Arm-PCR targeting CDR3 regions. One entry per CDR3 protein, called by TCRdb with MiXCR from the multiplex PCR reads. This sample yields some 560,000 distinct CDR3 sequences, of which 15% to 20% are seen a single time; approximately 25% belongs to the top ten. Time point noted: newly diagnosed GD, antithyroid drugs for less than 3 months. Isolated PBMC RNA provided the starting material for the TCR library. American Thyroid Association guidelines were used to diagnose Graves' disease. The sample was also linked to a second study, of T cells in Graves' hyperthyroidism and ophthalmopathy. From that paper: Aged 18 to 65, the patients had hyperthyroidism that was newly diagnosed and had lasted under 2 months.

Sequencing was performed on peripheral blood mononuclear cells (PBMCs), taken at new diagnosis, from a patient treated with antithyroid drugs. The receptor was derived from a middle-aged woman with Graves disease.

CDR3 protein: CASSPGVYNYGYTF. The CDR3 DNA sequence: TGCGCCAGCAGCCCGGGAGTCTATAACTATGGCTACACCTTC. V usage is TRBV5-1 and J usage is TRBJ1-2; D not certain. This CDR3 contains 14 residues. The ends were cut back, 4 bases at V and 1 base at J, with 11 bases in the middle. CDR1 is SGHRS, CDR2 YFSETQ, per germline.